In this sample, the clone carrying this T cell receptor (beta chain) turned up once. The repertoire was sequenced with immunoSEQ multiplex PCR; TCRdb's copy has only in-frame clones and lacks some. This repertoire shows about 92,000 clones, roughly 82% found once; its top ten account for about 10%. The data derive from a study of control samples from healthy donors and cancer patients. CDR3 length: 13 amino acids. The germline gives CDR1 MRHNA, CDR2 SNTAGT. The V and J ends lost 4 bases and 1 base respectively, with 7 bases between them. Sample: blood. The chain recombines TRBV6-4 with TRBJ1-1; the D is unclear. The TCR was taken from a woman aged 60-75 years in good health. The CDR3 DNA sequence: TGTGCCAGCAGTGCACAGCCGAACACTGAAGCTTTCTTT. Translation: CASSAQPNTEAFF.